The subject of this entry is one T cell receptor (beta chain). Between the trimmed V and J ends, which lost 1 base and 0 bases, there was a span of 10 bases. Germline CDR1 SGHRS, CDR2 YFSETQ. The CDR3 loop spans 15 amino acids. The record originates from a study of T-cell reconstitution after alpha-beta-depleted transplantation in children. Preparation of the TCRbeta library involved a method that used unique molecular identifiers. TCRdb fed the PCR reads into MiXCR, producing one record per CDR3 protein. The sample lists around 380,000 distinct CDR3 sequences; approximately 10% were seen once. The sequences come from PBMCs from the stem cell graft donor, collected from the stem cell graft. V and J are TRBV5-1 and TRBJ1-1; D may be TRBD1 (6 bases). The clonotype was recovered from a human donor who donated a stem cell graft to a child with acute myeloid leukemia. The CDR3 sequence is CASSLQGPMNTEAFF. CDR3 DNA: TGCGCCAGCAGCTTGCAGGGGCCGATGAACACTGAAGCTTTCTTT.